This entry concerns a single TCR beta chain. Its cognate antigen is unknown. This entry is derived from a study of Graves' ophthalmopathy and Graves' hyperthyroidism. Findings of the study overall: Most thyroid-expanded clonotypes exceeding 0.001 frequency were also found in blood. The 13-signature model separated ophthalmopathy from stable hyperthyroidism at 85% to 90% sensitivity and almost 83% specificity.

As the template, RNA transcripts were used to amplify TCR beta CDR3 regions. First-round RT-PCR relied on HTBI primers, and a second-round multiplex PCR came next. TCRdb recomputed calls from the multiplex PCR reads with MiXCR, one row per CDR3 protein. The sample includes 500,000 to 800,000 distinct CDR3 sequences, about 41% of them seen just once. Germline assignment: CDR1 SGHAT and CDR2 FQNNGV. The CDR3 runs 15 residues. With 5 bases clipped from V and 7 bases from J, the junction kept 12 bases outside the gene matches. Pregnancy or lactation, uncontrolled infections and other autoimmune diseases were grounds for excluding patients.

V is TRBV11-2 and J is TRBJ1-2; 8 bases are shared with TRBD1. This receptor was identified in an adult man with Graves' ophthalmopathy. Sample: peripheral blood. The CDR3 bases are TGTGCCAGCAGCCCCCGACAGGGGTCGGGTCCTGGCTACACCTTC. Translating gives CASSPRQGSGPGYTF.